This is a list of T cell receptor beta chains from one sample in a study of T cells in localized non-small cell lung cancer. Profiled with immunoSEQ multiplex PCR; TCRdb holds only in-frame clones, not every one. The repertoire holds about 27,000 clones, with 88% as singletons. Sequenced here: peripheral blood, sampled before any cancer treatment. These receptors were obtained from a female donor older than 55 with stage II squamous cell lung carcinoma. CDR3s include the opening cysteine and the closing phenylalanine or tryptophan. The D gene is left open where the match is weak. Clone size is stated in some rows and not others, as once, few, many or a class when expanded.

v_gene: TRBV7-8; abundance: NA; d_gene: TRBD1; j_gene: TRBJ2-1; len: 16; CDR3nt: TGTGCCAGCAGCTTAGAGACAGGGGGGTCCTACAATGAGCAGTTCTTC; CDR3aa: CASSLETGGSYNEQFF
v_gene: TRBV18; abundance: NA; d_gene: TRBD2; j_gene: TRBJ2-1; len: 16; CDR3nt: TGTGCCAGCTCACCGCCGAGCGGGAGCTCCTACAATGAGCAGTTCTTC; CDR3aa: CASSPPSGSSYNEQFF
v_gene: TRBV5-4; abundance: NA; d_gene: TRBD1; j_gene: TRBJ1-1; len: 14; CDR3nt: TGTGCCAGCAGCGGCGACAGGGCGAACACTGAAGCTTTCTTT; CDR3aa: CASSGDRANTEAFF
v_gene: TRBV12-5; abundance: NA; d_gene: NA; j_gene: TRBJ1-5; len: 13; CDR3nt: TGTGCTAGTGGTTTCAATAGCAATCAGCCCCAGCATTTT; CDR3aa: CASGFNSNQPQHF
v_gene: TRBV6-5; abundance: NA; d_gene: TRBD1; j_gene: TRBJ2-7; len: 14; CDR3nt: TGTGCCAGCAGCCCCGGGACAGCCTCCTACGAGCAGTACTTC; CDR3aa: CASSPGTASYEQYF
v_gene: TRBV6-1; abundance: NA; d_gene: NA; j_gene: TRBJ2-7; len: 11; CDR3nt: TGTGCCAGCAGTGAGCAAGTTGGGCAGTACTTC; CDR3aa: CASSEQVGQYF
v_gene: TRBV5-6; abundance: NA; d_gene: TRBD2; j_gene: TRBJ2-1; len: 17; CDR3nt: TGTGCCAGCAGCCCACCTCTGGGGAGCGGGAGGCTCGATGAGCAGTTCTTC; CDR3aa: CASSPPLGSGRLDEQFF
v_gene: TRBV19; abundance: NA; d_gene: NA; j_gene: TRBJ1-1; len: 15; CDR3nt: TGTGCCAGTAGTATTGCCCCCAAGGGGGGCACTGAAGCTTTCTTT; CDR3aa: CASSIAPKGGTEAFF
v_gene: TRBV11-3; abundance: NA; d_gene: NA; j_gene: TRBJ2-1; len: 13; CDR3nt: TGTGCCAGCAGTGGAGGGGTTCGGAATGAGCAGTTCTTC; CDR3aa: CASSGGVRNEQFF
v_gene: TRBV5-4; abundance: NA; d_gene: NA; j_gene: TRBJ1-2; len: 13; CDR3nt: TGTGCCAGCAGCTCTCCTTCGCAAGCGGGCTACACCTTC; CDR3aa: CASSSPSQAGYTF
v_gene: TRBV7-3; abundance: once; d_gene: TRBD2; j_gene: TRBJ2-1; len: 17; CDR3nt: TGTGCCAGCAGCTTGACTAGCGGGGGCCACTCCTACAATGAGCAGTTCTTC; CDR3aa: CASSLTSGGHSYNEQFF
v_gene: TRBV7-2; abundance: NA; d_gene: NA; j_gene: TRBJ1-2; len: 13; CDR3nt: TGTGCCAGCAGCTTCAGGGAGAACTATGGCTACACCTTC; CDR3aa: CASSFRENYGYTF
v_gene: TRBV9; abundance: NA; d_gene: NA; j_gene: TRBJ1-4; len: 18; CDR3nt: TGTGCCAGCAGCGTAGGAATCTTGGGCAGGGGAGGAGGTGAAAAACTGTTTTTT; CDR3aa: CASSVGILGRGGGEKLFF
v_gene: TRBV28; abundance: NA; d_gene: NA; j_gene: TRBJ2-7; len: 15; CDR3nt: TGTGCCAGCACCTCCTCGGGCGGGACTGGGTACGAGCAGTACTTC; CDR3aa: CASTSSGGTGYEQYF
v_gene: TRBV6-4; abundance: NA; d_gene: NA; j_gene: TRBJ2-1; len: 14; CDR3nt: TGTGCCAGCAGTGATCAGGCAAGCCGGGGTGAGCAGTTCTTC; CDR3aa: CASSDQASRGEQFF
v_gene: TRBV7-8; abundance: NA; d_gene: NA; j_gene: TRBJ2-3; len: 15; CDR3nt: TGTGCCAGCAGCTTTCCGGCACCCCGCACAGATACGCAGTATTTT; CDR3aa: CASSFPAPRTDTQYF
v_gene: TRBV4-3; abundance: NA; d_gene: TRBD1; j_gene: TRBJ1-2; len: 17; CDR3nt: TGCGCCAGCAGCCAAGAATCTGGGGACAGGGGGGGCTATGGCTACACCTTC; CDR3aa: CASSQESGDRGGYGYTF
v_gene: TRBV5-1; abundance: NA; d_gene: NA; j_gene: TRBJ1-2; len: 13; CDR3nt: TGCGCCAGCAGTCAGACTTCCCTCGCCATGTACACCTTC; CDR3aa: CASSQTSLAMYTF
v_gene: TRBV5-1; abundance: NA; d_gene: TRBD2; j_gene: TRBJ2-5; len: 19; CDR3nt: TGCGCCAGCAGCTTGGCTAGGGGACTAGCGGATGCTAGACCAGAGACCCAGTACTTC; CDR3aa: CASSLARGLADARPETQYF
v_gene: TRBV7-9; abundance: NA; d_gene: NA; j_gene: TRBJ1-1; len: 15; CDR3nt: TGTGCCAGCAGCTTGGAAATGGGAATTGGAACTGAAGCTTTCTTT; CDR3aa: CASSLEMGIGTEAFF
v_gene: TRBV7-9; abundance: NA; d_gene: NA; j_gene: TRBJ2-2; len: 14; CDR3nt: TGTGCCAGCAGCGCGGGACACTTCACCGGGGAGCTGTTTTTT; CDR3aa: CASSAGHFTGELFF
v_gene: TRBV28; abundance: NA; d_gene: NA; j_gene: TRBJ1-2; len: 13; CDR3nt: TGTGCCAGCAGTTTACGGGGACGAGATGGCTACACCTTC; CDR3aa: CASSLRGRDGYTF
v_gene: TRBV6-5; abundance: NA; d_gene: NA; j_gene: TRBJ2-5; len: 13; CDR3nt: TGTGCCAGCAGTTATTACAGAGGGGAGACCCAGTACTTC; CDR3aa: CASSYYRGETQYF
v_gene: TRBV2; abundance: NA; d_gene: NA; j_gene: TRBJ1-1; len: 11; CDR3nt: TGTGCCAGCAGTTTCAAGGCTGAAGCTTTCTTT; CDR3aa: CASSFKAEAFF
v_gene: TRBV6-6; abundance: few; d_gene: NA; j_gene: TRBJ1-2; len: 16; CDR3nt: TGTGCCAGCAGTGCCGGGGGAGTACCTGCTAACTATGGCTACACCTTC; CDR3aa: CASSAGGVPANYGYTF
v_gene: TRBV7-2; abundance: NA; d_gene: NA; j_gene: TRBJ2-7; len: 14; CDR3nt: TGTGCCAGCAGACCACGACTAAGCTCCTACGAGCAGTACTTC; CDR3aa: CASRPRLSSYEQYF
v_gene: TRBV10-1; abundance: NA; d_gene: NA; j_gene: TRBJ1-1; len: 13; CDR3nt: TGCGCCAGCAGTGGACAGCTGAACACTGAAGCTTTCTTT; CDR3aa: CASSGQLNTEAFF
v_gene: TRBV18; abundance: NA; d_gene: NA; j_gene: TRBJ1-5; len: 14; CDR3nt: TGTGCCAGCTCACCGGCGGGGGGGATACAGCCCCAGCATTTT; CDR3aa: CASSPAGGIQPQHF
v_gene: TRBV27; abundance: NA; d_gene: NA; j_gene: TRBJ2-3; len: 17; CDR3nt: TGTGCCAGCAGACTTGCGCAGGAGGGGGGGGTTGCCGATACGCAGTATTTT; CDR3aa: CASRLAQEGGVADTQYF
v_gene: TRBV18; abundance: NA; d_gene: NA; j_gene: TRBJ2-3; len: 18; CDR3nt: TGTGCCAGCTCACCCGCAGGGGGAGGCATGACTAGCACAGATACGCAGTATTTT; CDR3aa: CASSPAGGGMTSTDTQYF
v_gene: TRBV7-9; abundance: NA; d_gene: NA; j_gene: TRBJ2-4; len: 13; CDR3nt: TGTGCCAGCAGCTTAAACGAAGAAAACATTCAGTACTTC; CDR3aa: CASSLNEENIQYF
v_gene: TRBV16; abundance: once; d_gene: TRBD1; j_gene: TRBJ2-7; len: 14; CDR3nt: TGTGCCAGCAGCCCCCGGACAGGGCGTTACGAGCAGTACTTC; CDR3aa: CASSPRTGRYEQYF